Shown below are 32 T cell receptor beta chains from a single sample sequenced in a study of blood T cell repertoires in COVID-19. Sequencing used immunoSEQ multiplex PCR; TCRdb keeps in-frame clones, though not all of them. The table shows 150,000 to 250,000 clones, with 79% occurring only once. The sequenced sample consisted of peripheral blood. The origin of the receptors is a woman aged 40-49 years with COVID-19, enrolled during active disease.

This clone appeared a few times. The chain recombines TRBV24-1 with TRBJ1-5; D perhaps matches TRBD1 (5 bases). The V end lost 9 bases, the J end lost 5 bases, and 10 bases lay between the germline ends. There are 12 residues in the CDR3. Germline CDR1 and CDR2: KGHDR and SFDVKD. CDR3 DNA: TGTGCCACCGCCGGGGGGTATCAGCCCCAGCATTTT. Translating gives CATAGGYQPQHF.

Here the CDR3 reads CASSLGSSLADTQYF. CDR3 in DNA: TGTGCCAGCAGCTTAGGATCCTCCCTAGCAGATACGCAGTATTTT. The chain is built from TRBV7-7 and TRBJ2-3; D not resolved. Germline V CDR1 and CDR2: SSHAT, FNYEAQ (reference sequence). The CDR3 sequence is 15 residues long. Trimming removed 1 base from V and 4 bases from J, with 12 bases in between.

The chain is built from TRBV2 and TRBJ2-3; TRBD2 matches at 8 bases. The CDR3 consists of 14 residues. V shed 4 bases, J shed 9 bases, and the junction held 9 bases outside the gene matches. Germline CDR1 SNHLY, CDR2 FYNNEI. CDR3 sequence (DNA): TGTGCCAGCAGTGTCCGGGAGGGCCCGTACACGCAGTATTTT. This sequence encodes CASSVREGPYTQYF.

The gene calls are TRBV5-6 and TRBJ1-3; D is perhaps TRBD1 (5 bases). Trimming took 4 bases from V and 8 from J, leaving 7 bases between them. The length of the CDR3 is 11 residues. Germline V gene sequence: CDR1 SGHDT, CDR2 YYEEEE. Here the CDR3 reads CASSLGDTIYF. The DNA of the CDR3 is TGTGCCAGCAGCCTAGGGGACACCATATATTTT.

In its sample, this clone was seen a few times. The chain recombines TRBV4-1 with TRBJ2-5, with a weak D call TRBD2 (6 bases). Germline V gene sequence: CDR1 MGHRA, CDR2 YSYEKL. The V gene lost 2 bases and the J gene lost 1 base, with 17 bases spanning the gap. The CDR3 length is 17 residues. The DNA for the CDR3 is TGCGCCAGCAGCCAATTTGGTAGGGGAGGCGTCCAAGAGACCCAGTACTTC. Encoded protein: CASSQFGRGGVQETQYF.

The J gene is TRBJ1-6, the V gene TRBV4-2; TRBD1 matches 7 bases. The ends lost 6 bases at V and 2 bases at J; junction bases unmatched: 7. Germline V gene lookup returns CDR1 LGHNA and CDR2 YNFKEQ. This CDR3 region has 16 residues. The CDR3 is CASRPTGATYNSPLHF. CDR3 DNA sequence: TGTGCCAGCAGGCCAACAGGGGCTACCTATAATTCACCCCTCCACTTT.

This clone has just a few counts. The CDR3 DNA follows: TGTGCCAGCAGCCCGCGGGAGGAGGTGAACACTGAAGCTTTCTTT. This codes for CASSPREEVNTEAFF. The chain couples TRBV4-2 to TRBJ1-1, with D unresolved. The CDR3 consists of 15 residues. V was pared by 4 bases and J by 0 bases, with 12 bases between. Germline V gene data show CDR1 as LGHNA and CDR2 as YNFKEQ.

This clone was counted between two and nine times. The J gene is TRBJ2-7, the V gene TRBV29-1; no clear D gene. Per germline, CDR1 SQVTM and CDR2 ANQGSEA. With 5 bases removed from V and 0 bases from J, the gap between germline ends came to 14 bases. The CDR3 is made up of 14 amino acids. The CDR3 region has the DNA TGCAGCGTTCGCACAGACCCGAGCTCCTACGAGCAGTACTTC. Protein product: CSVRTDPSSYEQYF.

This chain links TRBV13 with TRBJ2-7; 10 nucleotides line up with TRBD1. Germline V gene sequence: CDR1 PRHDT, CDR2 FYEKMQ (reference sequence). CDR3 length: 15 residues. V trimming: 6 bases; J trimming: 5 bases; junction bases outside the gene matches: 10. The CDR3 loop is CASRDMTGGMNEQYF. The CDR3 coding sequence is TGTGCCAGCAGGGACATGACAGGGGGCATGAACGAGCAGTACTTC.

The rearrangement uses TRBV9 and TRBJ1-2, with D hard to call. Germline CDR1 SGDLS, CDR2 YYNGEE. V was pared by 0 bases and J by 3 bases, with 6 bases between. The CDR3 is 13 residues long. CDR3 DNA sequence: TGTGCCAGCAGCGTAGCCGGGGACTATGGCTACACCTTC. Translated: CASSVAGDYGYTF.

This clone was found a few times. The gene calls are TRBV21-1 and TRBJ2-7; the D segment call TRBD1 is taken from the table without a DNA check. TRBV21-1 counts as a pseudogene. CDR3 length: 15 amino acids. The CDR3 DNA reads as TGTGCCAGCAGCCTTAGGGGGAGTTCGAACTACGAGCAGTACTTC. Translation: CASSLRGSSNYEQYF.

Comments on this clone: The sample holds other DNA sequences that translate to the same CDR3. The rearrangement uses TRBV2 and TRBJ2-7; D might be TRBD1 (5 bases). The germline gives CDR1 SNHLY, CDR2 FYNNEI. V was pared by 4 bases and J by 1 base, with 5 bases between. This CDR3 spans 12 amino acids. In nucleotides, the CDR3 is TGTGCCAGCAGTGGACAGTCCTACGAGCAGTACTTC. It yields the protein CASSGQSYEQYF.

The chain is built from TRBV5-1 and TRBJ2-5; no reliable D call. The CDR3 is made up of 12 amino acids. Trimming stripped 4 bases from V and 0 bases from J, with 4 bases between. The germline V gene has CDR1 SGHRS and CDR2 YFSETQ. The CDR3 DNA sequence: TGCGCCAGCAGCGCGGACCAAGAGACCCAGTACTTC. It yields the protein CASSADQETQYF.

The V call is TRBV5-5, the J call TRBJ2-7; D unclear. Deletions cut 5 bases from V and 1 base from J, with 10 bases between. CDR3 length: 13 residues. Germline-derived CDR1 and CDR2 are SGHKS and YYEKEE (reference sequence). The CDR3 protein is CASSFQLSYEQYF. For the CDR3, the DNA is TGTGCCAGCAGTTTCCAGTTATCCTACGAGCAGTACTTC. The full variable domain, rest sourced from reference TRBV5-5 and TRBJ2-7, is DAGVTQSPTHLIKTRGQQVTLRCSPISGHKSVSWYQQVLGQGPQFIFQYYEKEERGRGNFPDRFSARQFPNYSSELNVNALLLGDSALYLCASSFQLSYEQYFGPGTRLTVT.

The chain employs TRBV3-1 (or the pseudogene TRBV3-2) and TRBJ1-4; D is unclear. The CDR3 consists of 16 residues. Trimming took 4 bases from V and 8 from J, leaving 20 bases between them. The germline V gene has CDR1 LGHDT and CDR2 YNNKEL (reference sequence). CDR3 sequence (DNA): TGTGCCAGCAGCCTGCGTCCAGGACTGGGGAGCGAAAAACTGTTTTTT. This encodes CASSLRPGLGSEKLFF.

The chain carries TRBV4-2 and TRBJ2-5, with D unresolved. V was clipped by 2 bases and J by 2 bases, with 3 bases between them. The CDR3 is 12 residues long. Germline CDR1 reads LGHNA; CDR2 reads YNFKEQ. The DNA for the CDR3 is TGTGCCAGCAGCCAACCTCAAGAGACCCAGTACTTC. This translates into CASSQPQETQYF.

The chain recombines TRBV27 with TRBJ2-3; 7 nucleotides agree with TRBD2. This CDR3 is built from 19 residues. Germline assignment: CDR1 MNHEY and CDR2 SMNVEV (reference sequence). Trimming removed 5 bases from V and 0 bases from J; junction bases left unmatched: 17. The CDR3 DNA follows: TGTGCCAGCAGTCCCCTACGGGGAGGGGTGTTCACTAGCACAGATACGCAGTATTTT. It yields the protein CASSPLRGGVFTSTDTQYF.

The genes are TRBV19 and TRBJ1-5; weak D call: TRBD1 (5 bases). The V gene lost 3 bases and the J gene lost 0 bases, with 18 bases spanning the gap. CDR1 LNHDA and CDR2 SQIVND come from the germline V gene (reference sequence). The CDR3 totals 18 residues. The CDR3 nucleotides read TGTGCCAGTAGTATCGTAGGGGATGGGCCTTATAGCAATCAGCCCCAGCATTTT. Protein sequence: CASSIVGDGPYSNQPQHF.

CDR3 coding DNA: TGTGCCAGTAGTATAAGGGACAGGGAGAAGAACACTGAAGCTTTCTTT. It translates to CASSIRDREKNTEAFF. This rearrangement joins TRBV19 to TRBJ1-1, with 9 bases matching TRBD1. The J segment lost 1 base and the V segment lost 2 bases, leaving 5 bases of the junction unmatched. Germline V CDR1 and CDR2: LNHDA, SQIVND (reference sequence). The CDR3 extends over 16 amino acids.

The CDR3 sequence is CASSSTRQMNTEAFF. The CDR3 DNA reads as TGTGCCAGCAGTTCAACTCGACAGATGAACACTGAAGCTTTCTTT. The chain recombines TRBV6-5 with TRBJ1-1; a weak D match, TRBD1 (5 bases). The CDR3 has 15 residues. CDR1 MNHEY and CDR2 SVGAGI come from the germline V gene. V was cut by 4 bases and J by 0 bases, with 12 bases left in between.

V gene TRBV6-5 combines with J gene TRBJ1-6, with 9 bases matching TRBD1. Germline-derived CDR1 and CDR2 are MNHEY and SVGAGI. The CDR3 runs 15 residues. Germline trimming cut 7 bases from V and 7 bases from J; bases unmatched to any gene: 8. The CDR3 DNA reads TGTGCCAGCACTGCCTTAGGGACAGGGAATTCACCCCTCCACTTT. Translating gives CASTALGTGNSPLHF.

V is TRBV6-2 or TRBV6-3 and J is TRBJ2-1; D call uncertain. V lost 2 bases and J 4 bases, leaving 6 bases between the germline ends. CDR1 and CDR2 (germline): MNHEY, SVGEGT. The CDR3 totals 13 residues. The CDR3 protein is CASSYNGYNEQFF. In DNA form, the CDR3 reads TGTGCCAGCAGTTACAACGGGTACAATGAGCAGTTCTTC.

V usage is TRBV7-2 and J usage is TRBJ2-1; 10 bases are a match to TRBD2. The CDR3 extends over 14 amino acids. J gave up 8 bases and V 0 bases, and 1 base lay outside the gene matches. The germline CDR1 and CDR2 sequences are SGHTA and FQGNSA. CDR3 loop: CASSLASGGHEQFF. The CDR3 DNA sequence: TGTGCCAGCAGCTTAGCTAGCGGGGGGCATGAGCAGTTCTTC.

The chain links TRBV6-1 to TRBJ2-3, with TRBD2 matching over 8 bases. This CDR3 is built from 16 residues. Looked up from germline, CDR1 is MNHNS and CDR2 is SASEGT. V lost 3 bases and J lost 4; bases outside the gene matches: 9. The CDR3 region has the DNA TGTGCCAGCAGTGACTACGGGGGGGCCGTCGCAGATACGCAGTATTTT. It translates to CASSDYGGAVADTQYF.

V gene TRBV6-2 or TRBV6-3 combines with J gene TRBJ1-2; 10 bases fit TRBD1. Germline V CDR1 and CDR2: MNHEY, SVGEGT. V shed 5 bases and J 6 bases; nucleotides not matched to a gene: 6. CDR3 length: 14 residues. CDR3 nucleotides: TGTGCCAGCAGTCAAGACAGGGGGCTTGATGGCTACACCTTC. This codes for CASSQDRGLDGYTF.

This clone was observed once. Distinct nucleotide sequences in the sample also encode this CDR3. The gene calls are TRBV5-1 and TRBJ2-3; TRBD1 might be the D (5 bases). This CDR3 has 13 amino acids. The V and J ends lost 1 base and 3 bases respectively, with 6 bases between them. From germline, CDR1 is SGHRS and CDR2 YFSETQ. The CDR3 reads CASSLSGTDTQYF. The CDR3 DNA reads TGCGCCAGCAGCTTGTCAGGGACAGATACGCAGTATTTT.

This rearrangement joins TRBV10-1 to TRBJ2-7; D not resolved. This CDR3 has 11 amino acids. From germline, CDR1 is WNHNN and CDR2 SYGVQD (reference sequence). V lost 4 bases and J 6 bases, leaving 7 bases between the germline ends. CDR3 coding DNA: TGCGCCAGCAGTGCCCCCGGCGAGCAGTACTTC. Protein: CASSAPGEQYF.

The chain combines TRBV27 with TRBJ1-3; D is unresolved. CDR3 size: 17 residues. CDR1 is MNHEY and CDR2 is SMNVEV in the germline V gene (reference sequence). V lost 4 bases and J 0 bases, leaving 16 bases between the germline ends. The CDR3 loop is CASSSTGGIFSGNTIYF. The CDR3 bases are TGTGCCAGCAGTTCCACGGGAGGCATCTTCTCTGGAAACACCATATATTTT.

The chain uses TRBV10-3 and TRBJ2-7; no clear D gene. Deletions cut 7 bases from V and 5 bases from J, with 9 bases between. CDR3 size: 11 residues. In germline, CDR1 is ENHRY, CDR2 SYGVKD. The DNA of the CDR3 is TGTGCCATCAAACAGTCCCACGAGCAGTACTTC. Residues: CAIKQSHEQYF.

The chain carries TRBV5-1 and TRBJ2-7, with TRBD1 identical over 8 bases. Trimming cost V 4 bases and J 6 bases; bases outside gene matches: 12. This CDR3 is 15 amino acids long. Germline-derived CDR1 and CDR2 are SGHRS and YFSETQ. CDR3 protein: CASSRTGSEYSEQYF. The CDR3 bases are TGCGCCAGCAGCCGGACAGGGTCGGAATACTCCGAGCAGTACTTC.

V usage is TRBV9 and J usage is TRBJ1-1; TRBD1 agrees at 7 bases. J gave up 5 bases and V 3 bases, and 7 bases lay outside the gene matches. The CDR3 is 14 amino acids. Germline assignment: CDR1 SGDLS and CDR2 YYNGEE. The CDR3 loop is CASSGWTGTTEAFF. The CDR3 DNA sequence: TGTGCCAGCAGCGGCTGGACAGGTACTACTGAAGCTTTCTTT.

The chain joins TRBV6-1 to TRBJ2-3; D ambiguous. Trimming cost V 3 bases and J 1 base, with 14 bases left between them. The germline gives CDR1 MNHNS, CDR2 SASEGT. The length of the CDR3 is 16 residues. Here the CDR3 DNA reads TGTGCCAGCAGTGATCGAGCGTTTTGGGGCACAGATACGCAGTATTTT. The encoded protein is CASSDRAFWGTDTQYF.